Listed here are 28 T cell receptor beta chains from one sample, sequenced in a study of blood T cell repertoires in COVID-19. Clones were sequenced by immunoSEQ multiplex PCR, and TCRdb holds only the in-frame ones, with some missing. The repertoire holds hundreds of thousands of clones, with roughly 85% as singletons. Input material: peripheral blood. These receptors were obtained from a man aged 18 to 30 with active or convalescent COVID-19.

The chain has TRBV15 and TRBJ2-2, with D possibly matching TRBD1 (6 bases). CDR1 and CDR2 from the germline V gene are LNHNV and YYDKDF (reference sequence). Trimming took off 6 bases at V and 0 bases at J, with 17 bases between the two ends. CDR3 length: 17 residues. This CDR3 is CATSLGASFANTGELFF. CDR3 bases: TGTGCCACCAGTTTGGGGGCATCCTTCGCGAACACCGGGGAGCTGTTTTTT.

This clone was seen once. The gene calls are TRBV7-9 and TRBJ1-2, with 10 nucleotides matching TRBD1. The germline V gene encodes CDR1 SEHNR and CDR2 FQNEAQ (reference sequence). The CDR3 has 15 amino acids. V shed 4 bases, J shed 7 bases, and the junction held 9 bases outside the gene matches. The DNA for the CDR3 is TGTGCCAGCAGCTACTCGACAGGGGGCCCGACTGGCTACACCTTC. Translation: CASSYSTGGPTGYTF.

This rearrangement joins TRBV3-1 (or the pseudogene TRBV3-2) to TRBJ2-1, with 9 bases lining up with TRBD2. This CDR3 is built from 15 residues. With V trimmed by 2 bases and J by 7 bases, 6 bases remained unmatched. Germline CDR1 LGHDT, CDR2 YNNKEL (reference sequence). In DNA, the CDR3 is TGTGCCAGCAGCCAAAGAGCGGGGGGCGGGAATGAGCAGTTCTTC. This encodes CASSQRAGGGNEQFF.

The chain is built from TRBV6-6 and TRBJ2-7, with TRBD1 matching over 11 bases. This CDR3 contains 15 residues. Unmatched junction bases numbered 10, after V lost 6 bases and J lost 6 bases. Germline V gene data show CDR1 as MNHNY and CDR2 as SVGAGI (reference sequence). The CDR3 nucleotides are TGTGCCAGCAGCTCACCGGGACAGGGGGTAATCGAGCAGTACTTC. Its translation: CASSSPGQGVIEQYF.

This chain links TRBV2 with TRBJ2-5; D is possibly TRBD2 (5 bases). V lost 7 bases, J lost 3 bases, and 12 bases lay in between. Germline CDR1 is SNHLY and CDR2 is FYNNEI. CDR3 length: 13 amino acids. The DNA for the CDR3 is TGTGCCAGCACCCCGAGCGGAGAAGAGACCCAGTACTTC. Residues: CASTPSGEETQYF.

The chain employs TRBV27 and TRBJ1-2; tentatively, D is TRBD1 (5 bases). The CDR3 loop spans 13 amino acids. Germline V gene data show CDR1 as MNHEY and CDR2 as SMNVEV (reference sequence). V was trimmed by 1 base and J by 5 bases, leaving 8 bases between them. The CDR3 protein is CASSLFPGYGYTF. In DNA form, the CDR3 reads TGTGCCAGCAGTTTATTCCCAGGGTATGGCTACACCTTC.

The chain employs TRBV9 and TRBJ1-2, with TRBD1 as a possible D gene (5 bases). V was trimmed by 3 bases and J by 8 bases, leaving 17 bases between them. Per the germline V gene, CDR1 is SGDLS and CDR2 is YYNGEE. The CDR3 is made up of 14 amino acids. The CDR3 DNA sequence: TGTGCCAGCAGCGGCTCCCAGGGCTTCTGGGGCTACACCTTC. Encoded protein: CASSGSQGFWGYTF.

This chain connects TRBV25-1 to TRBJ1-3; 7 bases match TRBD1. With V trimmed by 4 bases and J by 3 bases, 6 bases remained unmatched. Germline V lookup: CDR1 MGHDK, CDR2 SYGVNS. This CDR3 spans 15 amino acids. The CDR3 loop is CASSGPGGHGNTIYF. In nucleotides, the CDR3 is TGTGCCAGCAGTGGGCCAGGGGGTCATGGAAACACCATATATTTT.

The gene calls are TRBV28 and TRBJ1-4; 8 nucleotides agree with TRBD1. CDR3 length equals 14 residues. Trimming at V came to 5 bases and at J to 10 bases, leaving 9 bases not matched to a gene. CDR1 and CDR2 (germline): MDHEN, SYDVKM. CDR3 sequence (DNA): TGTGCCAGCAGTCCGGACAGGGAGTATAGAAAACTGTTTTTT. Amino acids: CASSPDREYRKLFF. The full variable domain, its missing parts supplied by reference TRBV28 and TRBJ1-4, is DVKVTQSSRYLVKRTGEKVFLECVQDMDHENMFWYRQDPGLGLRLIYFSYDVKMKEKGDIPEGYSVSREKKERFSLILESASTNQTSMYLCASSPDREYRKLFFGSGTQLSVL.

This clone was seen once. The V call is TRBV3-1 (or the pseudogene TRBV3-2), the J call TRBJ1-1; D is undetermined. V gave up 0 bases and J gave up 7 bases, with 12 bases separating them. This CDR3 spans 14 amino acids. Germline V CDR1 and CDR2: LGHDT, YNNKEL (reference sequence). CDR3 coding DNA: TGTGCCAGCAGCCAAGATGGGCCCGCCGGTGAAGCTTTCTTT. Its protein product is CASSQDGPAGEAFF.

The J gene is TRBJ1-2, the V gene TRBV5-6; no reliable D call. This CDR3 comprises 14 residues. V lost 0 bases and J lost 3, with 9 bases in between. Germline CDR1 reads SGHDT; CDR2 reads YYEEEE. CDR3 region: CASSLDREDYGYTF. CDR3 nucleotide sequence: TGTGCCAGCAGCTTGGATAGGGAGGACTATGGCTACACCTTC.

The chain uses TRBV15 and TRBJ1-5; maybe TRBD1 (5 bases). Trimming shortened V by 2 bases and J by 4 bases, and 15 bases separated the two germline ends. This CDR3 contains 16 residues. The germline gives CDR1 LNHNV, CDR2 YYDKDF (reference sequence). CDR3: CATSRSMDTWNQPQHF. In DNA, the CDR3 is TGTGCCACCAGCAGATCCATGGACACCTGGAATCAGCCCCAGCATTTT.

The chain recombines TRBV19 with TRBJ1-4, with TRBD1 as a possible D gene (5 bases). This CDR3 region has 17 residues. Germline V gives CDR1 LNHDA, CDR2 SQIVND (reference sequence). V was cut by 0 bases and J by 13 bases, with 24 bases left in between. The CDR3 loop reads CASSIEGWGLALGGLFF. CDR3 DNA: TGTGCCAGTAGTATAGAAGGATGGGGACTCGCCTTGGGGGGACTGTTTTTT.

The chain recombines TRBV5-3 with TRBJ2-5, with 7 bases lining up with TRBD2. TRBV5-3 is identified as an open reading frame with a role that is uncertain. This CDR3 is built from 18 residues. J gave up 3 bases and V 0 bases, and 14 bases lay outside the gene matches. CDR3: CARSLEGGSATREETQYF. DNA for the CDR3: TGTGCCAGAAGCTTGGAGGGAGGGTCGGCCACCAGAGAAGAGACCCAGTACTTC.

This CDR3 reads CASSLAGEQFF. The CDR3, as DNA: TGTGCCAGCAGTTTAGCGGGGGAGCAGTTCTTC. The chain is built from TRBV27 and TRBJ2-1; maybe TRBD2 (6 bases). The V and J ends lost 2 bases and 10 bases respectively, with 6 bases between them. The CDR3 contains 11 residues. The germline V gene has CDR1 MNHEY and CDR2 SMNVEV (reference sequence).

This clone was seen a handful of times. The V call is TRBV7-2, the J call TRBJ1-6; D is uncertain. Germline V gene lookup returns CDR1 SGHTA and CDR2 FQGNSA. This CDR3 comprises 14 residues. V shed 1 base and J shed 4 bases, with 5 bases lying between them. The CDR3 DNA reads TGTGCCAGCAGCTTAGGGGCGTATAATTCACCCCTCCACTTT. It specifies CASSLGAYNSPLHF. The full variable domain, its missing parts supplied by reference TRBV7-2 and TRBJ1-6, is GAGVSQSPSNKVTEKGKDVELRCDPISGHTALYWYRQSLGQGLEFLIYFQGNSAPDKSGLPSDRFSAERTGGSVSTLTIQRTQQEDSAVYLCASSLGAYNSPLHFGNGTRLTVT.

The CDR3 bases are TGTGCCAGCAGTTTCTATGTGAAGGGACACGGGTACTTC. Protein: CASSFYVKGHGYF. The chain combines TRBV12-3 or TRBV12-4 with TRBJ2-7, with a tentative D call TRBD1 (6 bases). V lost 3 bases and J 12 bases, leaving 18 bases between the germline ends. The CDR3 loop spans 13 amino acids.

This clone has just a few counts. The chain is built from TRBV6-5 and TRBJ1-5; D remains unclear. V was clipped by 3 bases and J by 1 base, with 10 bases between them. Germline lookup yields CDR1 MNHEY and CDR2 SVGAGI. The CDR3 has 15 amino acids. As DNA, the CDR3 is TGTGCCAGCAGTTATTCGGGGAAGAGCAATCAGCCCCAGCATTTT. It is translated as CASSYSGKSNQPQHF.

The V and J genes are TRBV28 and TRBJ2-1, with D possibly being TRBD2 (6 bases). Germline V lookup: CDR1 MDHEN, CDR2 SYDVKM. There are 17 residues in the CDR3. The V end lost 6 bases, the J end lost 3 bases, and 21 bases lay between the germline ends. CDR3 nucleotide sequence: TGTGCCAGCAGCCGCCCCGTCGAGCGGGCTCTCTACAATGAGCAGTTCTTC. Translating gives CASSRPVERALYNEQFF.

The V call is TRBV29-1, the J call TRBJ2-1; D is perhaps TRBD1 (5 bases). The CDR3 has 14 amino acids. CDR1 is SQVTM, CDR2 ANQGSEA, per germline. The ends were cut back, 3 bases at V and 4 bases at J, with 13 bases in the middle. Written as DNA, the CDR3 is TGCAGCGTTGAGCTAGGACACCAATACAATGAGCAGTTCTTC. Protein sequence: CSVELGHQYNEQFF.

This clone has more than one count but fewer than ten. V is TRBV12-3 or TRBV12-4 and J is TRBJ1-5; 8 nucleotides agree with TRBD1. J gave up 11 bases and V 6 bases, and 9 bases lay outside the gene matches. This CDR3 region has 13 residues. The CDR3 bases are TGTGCCAGCAGCGACAGGGGAAAGAGGGCCCAGCATTTT. As protein: CASSDRGKRAQHF.

The gene calls are TRBV12-5 and TRBJ2-7; perhaps TRBD1 as D (6 bases). Germline values: CDR1 LGHNT, CDR2 FRNRAP. The V gene lost 3 bases and the J gene lost 3 bases, with 12 bases spanning the gap. There are 14 residues in the CDR3. The CDR3 nucleotides are TGTGCTAGTGGTTTTGGGGGCAGGGGCTACGAGCAGTACTTC. As protein: CASGFGGRGYEQYF.

The rearrangement links TRBV12-3 or TRBV12-4 to TRBJ1-5; no clear D. This CDR3 region has 13 residues. Trimming took 6 bases from V and 2 from J, leaving 8 bases between them. In DNA, the CDR3 is TGTGCCAGCAGCCTAATGGGCAATCAGCCCCAGCATTTT. Its protein is CASSLMGNQPQHF.

This clone has just a few counts. The chain joins TRBV4-1 to TRBJ2-3; TRBD2 matches 12 bases. The V segment lost 5 bases and the J segment 2 bases; nucleotides outside the gene matches: 2. The length of the CDR3 is 15 residues. Germline V lookup: CDR1 MGHRA, CDR2 YSYEKL. The CDR3 sequence is CASSGLAGITDTQYF. CDR3 in DNA: TGCGCCAGCAGCGGACTAGCGGGGATCACAGATACGCAGTATTTT.

V gene TRBV12-3 or TRBV12-4 combines with J gene TRBJ1-2; 7 bases map to TRBD1. CDR3 length: 12 amino acids. V trimming: 4 bases; J trimming: 10 bases; junction bases outside the gene matches: 6. The CDR3 loop reads CASSSGTEPYTF. The CDR3, as DNA: TGTGCCAGCAGTTCCGGGACAGAACCCTACACCTTC.

The chain carries TRBV9 and TRBJ2-1, with 7 bases matching TRBD2. This CDR3 has 15 residues. Trimming removed 0 bases from V and 5 bases from J; junction bases left unmatched: 5. Germline-derived CDR1 and CDR2 are SGDLS and YYNGEE. The CDR3 DNA reads TGTGCCAGCAGCGTAGAAAGCGGGACTGACAATGAGCAGTTCTTC. This codes for CASSVESGTDNEQFF.

The rearrangement uses TRBV28 and TRBJ2-5; 7 bases line up with TRBD1. The CDR3 consists of 15 residues. V lost 8 bases to trimming and J lost 1 base; unmatched junction nucleotides: 10. Germline assignment: CDR1 MDHEN and CDR2 SYDVKM. The CDR3 DNA follows: TGTGCCAGCCACGACTCGACAGGGAGCCAAGAGACCCAGTACTTC. Protein sequence: CASHDSTGSQETQYF. The full variable domain, rest sourced from reference TRBV28 and TRBJ2-5, is DVKVTQSSRYLVKRTGEKVFLECVQDMDHENMFWYRQDPGLGLRLIYFSYDVKMKEKGDIPEGYSVSREKKERFSLILESASTNQTSMYLCASHDSTGSQETQYFGPGTRLLVL.

The chain employs TRBV6-2 or TRBV6-3 and TRBJ1-2; no reliable D call. The ends were cut back, 0 bases at V and 2 bases at J, with 16 bases in the middle. The CDR3 extends over 17 amino acids. CDR1 MNHEY and CDR2 SVGEGT come from the germline V gene. CDR3 sequence reads: CASSYSNNQEINYGYTF. The CDR3 DNA reads TGTGCCAGCAGTTACTCGAACAACCAGGAAATAAACTATGGCTACACCTTC.